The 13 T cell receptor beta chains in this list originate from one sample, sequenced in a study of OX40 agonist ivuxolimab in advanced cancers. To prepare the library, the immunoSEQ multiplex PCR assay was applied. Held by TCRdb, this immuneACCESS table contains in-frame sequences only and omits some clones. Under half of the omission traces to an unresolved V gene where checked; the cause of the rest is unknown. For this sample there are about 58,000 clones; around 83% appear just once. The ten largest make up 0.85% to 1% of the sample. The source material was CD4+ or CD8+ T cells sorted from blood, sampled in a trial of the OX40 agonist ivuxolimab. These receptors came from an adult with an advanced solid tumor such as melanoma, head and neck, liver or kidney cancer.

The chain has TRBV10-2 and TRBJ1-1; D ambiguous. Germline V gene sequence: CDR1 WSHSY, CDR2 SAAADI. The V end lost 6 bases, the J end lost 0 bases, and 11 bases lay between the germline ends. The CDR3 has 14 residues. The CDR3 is CASRERNMNTEAFF. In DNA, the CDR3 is TGCGCCAGCAGAGAGAGGAACATGAACACTGAAGCTTTCTTT.

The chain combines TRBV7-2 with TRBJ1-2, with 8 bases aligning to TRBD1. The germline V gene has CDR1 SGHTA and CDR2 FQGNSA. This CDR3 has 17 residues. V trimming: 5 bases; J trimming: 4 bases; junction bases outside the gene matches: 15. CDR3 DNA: TGTGCCAGCAGCCTAAATCCAGGGGGCGTCGTCAGCTATGGCTACACCTTC. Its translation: CASSLNPGGVVSYGYTF.

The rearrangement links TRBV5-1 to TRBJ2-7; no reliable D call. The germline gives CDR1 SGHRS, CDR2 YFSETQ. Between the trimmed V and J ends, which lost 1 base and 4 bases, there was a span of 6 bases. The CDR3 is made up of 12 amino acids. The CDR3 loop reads CASSLTEYEQYF. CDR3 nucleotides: TGCGCCAGCAGCTTGACAGAGTACGAGCAGTACTTC.

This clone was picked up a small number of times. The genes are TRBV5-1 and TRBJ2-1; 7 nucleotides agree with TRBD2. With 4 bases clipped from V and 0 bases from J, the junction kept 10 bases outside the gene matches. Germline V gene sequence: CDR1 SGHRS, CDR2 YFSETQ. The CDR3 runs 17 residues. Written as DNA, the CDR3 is TGCGCCAGCAGCGGGGGGACTACCTCGAGCTCCTACAATGAGCAGTTCTTC. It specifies CASSGGTTSSSYNEQFF.

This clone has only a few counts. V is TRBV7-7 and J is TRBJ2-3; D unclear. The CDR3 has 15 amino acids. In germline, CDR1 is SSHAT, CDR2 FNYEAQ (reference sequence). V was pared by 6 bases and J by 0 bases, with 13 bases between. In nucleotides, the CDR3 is TGTGCCAGCAGTCCTTTTGGGGTTAGCACAGATACGCAGTATTTT. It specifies CASSPFGVSTDTQYF.

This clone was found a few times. The chain's CDR3 is CASSPTGHTGELFF. CDR3 coding DNA: TGTGCCAGCAGCCCGACAGGACACACCGGGGAGCTGTTTTTT. V is TRBV2 and J is TRBJ2-2, with D tentatively TRBD1 (6 bases). This CDR3 contains 14 residues. The ends were cut back, 6 bases at V and 3 bases at J, with 11 bases in the middle. The germline V gene encodes CDR1 SNHLY and CDR2 FYNNEI.

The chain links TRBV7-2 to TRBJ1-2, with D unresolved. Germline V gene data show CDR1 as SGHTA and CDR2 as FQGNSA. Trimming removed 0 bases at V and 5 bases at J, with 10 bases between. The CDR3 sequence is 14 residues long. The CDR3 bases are TGTGCCAGCAGCTTAGCGAAGAACCGGTATGGCTACACCTTC. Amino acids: CASSLAKNRYGYTF.

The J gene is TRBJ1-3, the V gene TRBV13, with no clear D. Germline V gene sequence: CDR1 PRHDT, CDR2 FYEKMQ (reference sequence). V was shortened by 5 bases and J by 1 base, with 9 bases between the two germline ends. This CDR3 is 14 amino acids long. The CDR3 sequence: CASSARASGNTIYF. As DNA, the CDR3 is TGTGCCAGCAGCGCCCGGGCATCTGGAAACACCATATATTTT.

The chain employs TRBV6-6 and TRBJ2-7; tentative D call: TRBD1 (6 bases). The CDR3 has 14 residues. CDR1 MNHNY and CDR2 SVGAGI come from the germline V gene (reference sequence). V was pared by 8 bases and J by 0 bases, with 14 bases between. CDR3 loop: CASAWDKSSYEQYF. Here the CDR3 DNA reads TGTGCCAGCGCCTGGGACAAAAGCTCCTACGAGCAGTACTTC.

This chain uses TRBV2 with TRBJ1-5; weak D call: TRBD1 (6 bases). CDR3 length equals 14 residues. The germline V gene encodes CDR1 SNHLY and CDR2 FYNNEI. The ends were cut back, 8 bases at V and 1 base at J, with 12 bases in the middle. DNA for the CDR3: TGTGCCAGCGGGGGGCTAGTCAGCAATCAGCCCCAGCATTTT. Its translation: CASGGLVSNQPQHF.

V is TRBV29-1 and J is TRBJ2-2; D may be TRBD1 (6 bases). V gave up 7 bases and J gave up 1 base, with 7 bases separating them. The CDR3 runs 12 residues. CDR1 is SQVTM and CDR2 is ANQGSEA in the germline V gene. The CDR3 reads CSAQGNTGELFF. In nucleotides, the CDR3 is TGCAGCGCACAGGGGAACACCGGGGAGCTGTTTTTT.

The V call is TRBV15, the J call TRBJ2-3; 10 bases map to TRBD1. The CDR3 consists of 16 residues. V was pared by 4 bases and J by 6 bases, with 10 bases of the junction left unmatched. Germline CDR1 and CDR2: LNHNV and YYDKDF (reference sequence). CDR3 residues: CATSKGQGITFDTQYF. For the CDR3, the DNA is TGTGCCACCAGCAAGGGACAGGGGATTACTTTTGATACGCAGTATTTT.

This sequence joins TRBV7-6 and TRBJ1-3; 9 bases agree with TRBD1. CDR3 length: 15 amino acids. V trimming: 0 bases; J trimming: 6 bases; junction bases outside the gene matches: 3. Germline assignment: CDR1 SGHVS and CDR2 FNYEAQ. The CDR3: CASSLATGGANTIYF. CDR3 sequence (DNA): TGTGCCAGCAGCTTAGCGACAGGGGGGGCAAACACCATATATTTT.